This TCR beta chain was recorded in a study of cytomegalovirus exposure and HLA in healthy donors. General study findings and limits: Associated with cytomegalovirus, according to the listing, were around 160 TCR beta chains.

CDR3 length equals 17 residues. V was clipped by 5 bases and J by 6 bases; unmatched bases: 15. Per the germline V gene, CDR1 is KGHSH and CDR2 is LQKENI. As for this clone: Its antigen is currently unknown.

Researchers ran the PCR with 60 Vbeta and 13 Jbeta primers. In the original workflow: In a later analysis, the count reached 82 million or so unique TCR beta chains, with approximately 11 million shared. TCRdb's table, derived via immunoSEQ multiplex PCR, lists solely in-frame clones and lacks some. For V, J and clone size, that table is used; D and trimming come from the DNA. Here the sample spans tens of thousands of clones, 78% being singletons. The sequence was obtained from a male donor in good health and CMV-seropositive. The source material was PBMCs. The chain uses TRBV18 and TRBJ1-5; TRBD1 agrees at 8 bases. The CDR3 DNA is TGTGCCAGCTCATCCGGACAGGGAGGAATTTCGGGTCAGCCCCAGCATTTT. Its protein is CASSSGQGGISGQPQHF.